Given below is one T cell receptor (beta chain) in context. What it recognizes is unknown. This entry comes from a study of early T cells in non-severe SARS-CoV-2 infection. About the research overall: Bulk RNA taken from unsorted whole blood was sequenced, leaving chains unpaired. Study-level results: Database matching using VDJdb favored anti-spike CD8 responses, with private and CD4 specificities left missing.

The CDR3 length is 14 residues. CDR1 and CDR2 (germline): MNHNS, SASEGT. V dropped 6 bases and J dropped 0 bases, with 11 bases sitting between them. Each single cDNA molecule received a unique molecular identifier. TCRdb analysed the 5' RACE reads with MiXCR anew, one entry per CDR3 protein. Of about 94,000 distinct CDR3 sequences in the sample, about 12% were seen once. The V and J genes are TRBV6-1 and TRBJ1-1, with D hard to call. The clonotype was recovered from an adult who was a healthcare worker with PCR-confirmed SARS-CoV-2 infection or an uninfected control (not recorded which). Sequenced: whole blood. The CDR3 spells CASSVQSMNTEAFF. The CDR3 bases are TGTGCCAGCAGCGTACAGTCCATGAACACTGAAGCTTTCTTT.